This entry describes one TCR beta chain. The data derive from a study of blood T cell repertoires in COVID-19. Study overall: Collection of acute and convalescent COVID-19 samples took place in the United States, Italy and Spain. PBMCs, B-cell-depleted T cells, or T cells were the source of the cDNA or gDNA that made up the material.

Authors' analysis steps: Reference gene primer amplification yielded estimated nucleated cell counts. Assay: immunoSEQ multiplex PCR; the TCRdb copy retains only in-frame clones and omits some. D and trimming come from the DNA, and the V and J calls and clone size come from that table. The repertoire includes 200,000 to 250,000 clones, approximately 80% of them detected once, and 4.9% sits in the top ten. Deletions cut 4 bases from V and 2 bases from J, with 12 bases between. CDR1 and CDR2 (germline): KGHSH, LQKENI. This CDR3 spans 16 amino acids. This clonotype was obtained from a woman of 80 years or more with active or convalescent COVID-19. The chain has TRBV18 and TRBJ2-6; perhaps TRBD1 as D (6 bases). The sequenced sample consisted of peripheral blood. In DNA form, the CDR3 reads TGTGCCAGCTCACTATCCAGGGGTGCTGGGGCCAACGTCCTGACTTTC. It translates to CASSLSRGAGANVLTF.